Listed below are T cell receptor beta chains from one sample, sequenced in a study of graft-versus-host responses after intestinal transplantation. Data came from immunoSEQ multiplex PCR; TCRdb stores just in-frame clones and leaves some out. The table lists some 15,000 clones, 77% of them singletons, with 3% to 4.5% in the top ten. The sequenced sample was ileum tissue, obtained roughly 26 days after intestinal transplant. All receptors come from a human patient who received an intestinal transplant, so some T cells may come from the graft donor. Both conserved end residues are part of each CDR3. D genes are given only for firm matches. Size is stated for part of the rows, as once, few or many counts, or as a class when the clone is expanded.

size | D | J | V | DNA | CDR3
NA | TRBD1 | TRBJ1-1 | TRBV7-8 | TGTGCCAGCAGCCTGGGACAGGGGGCTGAAGCTTTCTTT | CASSLGQGAEAFF
NA | NA | TRBJ2-2 | TRBV11-2 | TGTGCCAGCAGCTCCGTAGTTACCACCGGGGAGCTGTTTTTT | CASSSVVTTGELFF
NA | NA | TRBJ1-5 | TRBV4-3 | TGCGCCAGCAGCCAAGGCGGGGGTGTCAATCAGCCCCAGCATTTT | CASSQGGGVNQPQHF
NA | NA | TRBJ1-1 | TRBV6-6 | TGTGCCAGCAGTTACGTGGGTTCGGGCACTGAAGCTTTCTTT | CASSYVGSGTEAFF
few | NA | TRBJ1-4 | TRBV28 | TGTGCCAGCAGTTTATTACTCCAGGGGTTTGAAAAACTGTTTTTT | CASSLLLQGFEKLFF
NA | NA | TRBJ2-4 | TRBV28 | TGTGCCAGCAGCCCTCTAGGCACCTTAGCCAAAAACATTCAGTACTTC | CASSPLGTLAKNIQYF
NA | NA | TRBJ2-5 | TRBV19 | TGTGCCAGTAGTATGTCTCAGACAGCCCAAGAGACCCAGTACTTC | CASSMSQTAQETQYF
NA | NA | TRBJ2-3 | TRBV9 | TGTGCCAGCAGCGCCCGGGAAGCAAGCACAGATACGCAGTATTTT | CASSAREASTDTQYF
NA | NA | TRBJ2-1 | TRBV6-1 | TGTGCCAGCAGTGAAGGAGGCGGGGCGAGCTCCTACAATGAGCAGTTCTTC | CASSEGGGASSYNEQFF
once | NA | TRBJ1-6 | TRBV2 | TGTGCCAGCACCCTGACAGGTCCCGCTCGGCCCCTCCACTTT | CASTLTGPARPLHF